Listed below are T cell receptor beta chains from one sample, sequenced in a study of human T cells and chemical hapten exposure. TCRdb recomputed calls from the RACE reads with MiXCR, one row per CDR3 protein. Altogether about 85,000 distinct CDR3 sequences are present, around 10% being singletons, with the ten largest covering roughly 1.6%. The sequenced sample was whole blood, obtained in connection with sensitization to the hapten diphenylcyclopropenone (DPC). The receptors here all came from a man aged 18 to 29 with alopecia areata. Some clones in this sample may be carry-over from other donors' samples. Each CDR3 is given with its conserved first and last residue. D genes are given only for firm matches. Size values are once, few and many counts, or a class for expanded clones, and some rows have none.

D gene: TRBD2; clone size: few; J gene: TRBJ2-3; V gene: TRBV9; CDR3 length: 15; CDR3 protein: CASSVSGGAEDTQYF; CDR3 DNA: TGTGCCAGCAGCGTTAGCGGGGGGGCTGAAGATACGCAGTATTTT
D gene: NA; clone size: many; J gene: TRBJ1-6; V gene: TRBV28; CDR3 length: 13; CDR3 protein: CASGTSYNSPLHF; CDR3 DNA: TGTGCCAGCGGGACGTCCTATAATTCACCCCTCCACTTT
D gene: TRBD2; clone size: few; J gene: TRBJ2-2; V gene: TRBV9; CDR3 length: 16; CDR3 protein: CASSESGGARTGELFF; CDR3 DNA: TGTGCCAGCAGCGAGAGCGGGGGGGCACGCACCGGGGAGCTGTTTTTT
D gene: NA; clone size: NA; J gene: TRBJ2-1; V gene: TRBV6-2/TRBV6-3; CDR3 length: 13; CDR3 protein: CASSTDNYNEQFF; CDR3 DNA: TGTGCCAGCAGTACGGACAACTACAATGAGCAGTTCTTC
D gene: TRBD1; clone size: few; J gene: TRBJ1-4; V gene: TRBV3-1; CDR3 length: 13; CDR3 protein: CASSQGTGEKLFF; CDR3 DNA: TGTGCCAGCAGCCAAGGGACAGGTGAAAAACTGTTTTTT
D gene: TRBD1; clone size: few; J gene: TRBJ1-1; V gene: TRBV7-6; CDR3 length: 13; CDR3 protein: CASSWDRNTEAFF; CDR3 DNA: TGTGCCAGCAGCTGGGACAGAAACACTGAAGCTTTCTTT
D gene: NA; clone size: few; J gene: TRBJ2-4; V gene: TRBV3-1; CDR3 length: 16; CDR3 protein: CASSQDSLMSKNIQYF; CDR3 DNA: TGTGCCAGCAGCCAAGATAGCCTAATGAGCAAAAACATTCAGTACTTC
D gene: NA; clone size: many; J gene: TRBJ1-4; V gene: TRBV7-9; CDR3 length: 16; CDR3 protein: CASSFGRTATNEKLFF; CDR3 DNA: TGTGCCAGCAGCTTCGGCCGGACAGCAACTAATGAAAAACTGTTTTTT
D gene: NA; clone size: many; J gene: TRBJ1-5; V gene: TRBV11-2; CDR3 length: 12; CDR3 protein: CASSLVYGPQHF; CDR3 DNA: TGTGCCAGCAGCTTAGTTTACGGGCCCCAGCATTTT
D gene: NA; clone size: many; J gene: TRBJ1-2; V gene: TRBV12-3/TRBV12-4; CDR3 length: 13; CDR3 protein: CASSSDRIYGYTF; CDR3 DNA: TGTGCCAGCAGTTCGGACAGAATCTATGGCTACACCTTC
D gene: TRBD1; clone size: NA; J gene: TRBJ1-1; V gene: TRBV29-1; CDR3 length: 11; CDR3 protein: CSVEDRVVAFF; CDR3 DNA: TGCAGCGTTGAGGACAGGGTGGTAGCTTTCTTT
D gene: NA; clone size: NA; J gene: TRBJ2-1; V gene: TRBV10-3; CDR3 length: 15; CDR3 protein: CAIRGAGRINNEQFF; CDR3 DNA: TGTGCCATCAGGGGGGCGGGCAGGATCAACAATGAGCAGTTCTTC
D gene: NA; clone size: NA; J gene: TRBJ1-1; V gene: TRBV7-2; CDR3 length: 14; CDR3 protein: CASSLWSMNTEAFF; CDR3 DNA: TGTGCCAGCAGCTTATGGAGTATGAACACTGAAGCTTTCTTT
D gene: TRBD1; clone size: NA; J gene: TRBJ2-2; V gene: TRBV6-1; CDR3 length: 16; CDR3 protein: CASSEVGGLNTGELFF; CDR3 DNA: TGTGCCAGCAGTGAAGTAGGGGGCTTGAACACCGGGGAGCTGTTTTTT
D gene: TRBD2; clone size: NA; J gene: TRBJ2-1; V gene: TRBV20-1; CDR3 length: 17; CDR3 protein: CSARVAGGLYKYNEQFF; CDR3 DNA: TGCAGTGCTAGAGTGGCGGGGGGCCTTTATAAATACAATGAGCAGTTCTTC
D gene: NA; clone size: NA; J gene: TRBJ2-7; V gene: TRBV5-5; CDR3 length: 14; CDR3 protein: CASSLEQISYEQYF; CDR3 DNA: TGTGCCAGCAGCTTGGAACAGATCTCCTACGAGCAGTACTTC
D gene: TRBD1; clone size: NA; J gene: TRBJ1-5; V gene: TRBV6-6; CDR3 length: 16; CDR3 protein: CASSLLAGQGNQPQHF; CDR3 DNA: TGTGCCAGCAGTTTGTTAGCCGGACAGGGCAATCAGCCCCAGCATTTT
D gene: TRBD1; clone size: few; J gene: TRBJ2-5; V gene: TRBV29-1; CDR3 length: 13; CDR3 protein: CSVERQGAKTQYF; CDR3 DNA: TGCAGCGTTGAGAGACAGGGGGCAAAGACCCAGTACTTC
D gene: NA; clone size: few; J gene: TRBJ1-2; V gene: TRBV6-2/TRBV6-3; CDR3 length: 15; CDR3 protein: CASSYSNIRSDGYTF; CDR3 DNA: TGTGCCAGCAGTTACTCGAACATCAGGAGCGATGGCTACACCTTC
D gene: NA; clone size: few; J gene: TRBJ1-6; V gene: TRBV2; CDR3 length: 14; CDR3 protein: CASSDWQGNSPLHF; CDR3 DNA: TGTGCCAGCAGTGATTGGCAGGGGAATTCACCCCTCCACTTT
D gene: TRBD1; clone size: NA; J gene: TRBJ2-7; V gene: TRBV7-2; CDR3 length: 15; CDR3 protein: CASRHEQGQAYEQYF; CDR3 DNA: TGTGCCAGCAGACACGAACAGGGGCAAGCTTACGAGCAGTACTTC
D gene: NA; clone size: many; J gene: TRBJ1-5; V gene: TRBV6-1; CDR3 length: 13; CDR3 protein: CASSGDSYQPQHF; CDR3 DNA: TGTGCCAGCAGCGGAGACAGTTACCAGCCCCAGCATTTT
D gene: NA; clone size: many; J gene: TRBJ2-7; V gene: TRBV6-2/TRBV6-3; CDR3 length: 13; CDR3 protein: CASSRQATYEQYF; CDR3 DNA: TGTGCCAGCAGTCGGCAGGCAACCTACGAGCAGTACTTC
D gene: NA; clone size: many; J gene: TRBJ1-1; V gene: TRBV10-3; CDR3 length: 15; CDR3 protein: CAISESPARVTEAFF; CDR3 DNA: TGTGCCATCAGTGAGTCCCCAGCGCGGGTTACTGAAGCTTTCTTT
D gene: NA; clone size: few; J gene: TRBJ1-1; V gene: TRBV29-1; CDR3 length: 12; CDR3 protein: CSARAGNTEAFF; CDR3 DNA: TGCAGCGCCCGTGCGGGAAACACTGAAGCTTTCTTT
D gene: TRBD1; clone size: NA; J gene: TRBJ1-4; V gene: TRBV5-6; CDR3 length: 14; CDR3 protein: CASSTGQGLGKLFF; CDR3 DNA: TGTGCCAGCAGCACTGGACAGGGGCTTGGAAAACTGTTTTTT
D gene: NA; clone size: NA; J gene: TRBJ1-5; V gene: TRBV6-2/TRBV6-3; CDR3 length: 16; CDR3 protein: CASSRGSRSGNQPQHF; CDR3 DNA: TGTGCCAGCAGTCGGGGCTCCCGATCGGGCAATCAGCCCCAGCATTTT
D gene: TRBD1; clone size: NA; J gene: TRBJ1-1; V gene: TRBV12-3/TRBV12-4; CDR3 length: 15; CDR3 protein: CASSPPDRGETEAFF; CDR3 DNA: TGTGCCAGCAGTCCACCTGACAGGGGAGAAACTGAAGCTTTCTTT
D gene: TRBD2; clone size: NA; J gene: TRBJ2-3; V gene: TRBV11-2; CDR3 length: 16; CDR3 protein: CASSFHSGASTDTQYF; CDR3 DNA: TGTGCCAGCAGCTTTCACAGCGGGGCCAGCACAGATACGCAGTATTTT
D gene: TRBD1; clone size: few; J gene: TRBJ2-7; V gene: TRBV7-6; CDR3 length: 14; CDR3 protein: CASSFRDRAHEQYF; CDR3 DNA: TGTGCCAGCAGCTTCCGGGACAGGGCTCACGAGCAGTACTTC
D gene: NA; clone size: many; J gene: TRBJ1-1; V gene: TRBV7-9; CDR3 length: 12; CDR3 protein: CASSVRGAQAFF; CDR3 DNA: TGTGCCAGCAGCGTTAGGGGGGCTCAAGCTTTCTTT
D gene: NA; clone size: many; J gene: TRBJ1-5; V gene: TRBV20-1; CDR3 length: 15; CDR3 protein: CSANGGRGGNQPQHF; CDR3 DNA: TGCAGTGCAAACGGGGGTAGGGGCGGCAATCAGCCCCAGCATTTT
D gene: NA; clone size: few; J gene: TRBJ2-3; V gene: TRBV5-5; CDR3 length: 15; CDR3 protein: CASSLFRMSTDTQYF; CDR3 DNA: TGTGCCAGCAGCTTGTTCAGGATGAGCACAGATACGCAGTATTTT
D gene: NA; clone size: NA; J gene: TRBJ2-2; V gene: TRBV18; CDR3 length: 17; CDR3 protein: CASSPKAYFENTGELFF; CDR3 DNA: TGTGCCAGCTCACCAAAAGCGTATTTCGAGAACACCGGGGAGCTGTTTTTT
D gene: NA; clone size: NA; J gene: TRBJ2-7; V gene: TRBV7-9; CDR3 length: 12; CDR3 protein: CASSYTGNEQYF; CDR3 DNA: TGTGCCAGCAGCTATACAGGGAACGAGCAGTACTTC
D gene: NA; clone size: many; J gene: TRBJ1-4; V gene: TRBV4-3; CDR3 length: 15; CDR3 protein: CASSQDRASNEKLFF; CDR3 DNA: TGCGCCAGCAGCCAAGATAGGGCATCTAATGAAAAACTGTTTTTT
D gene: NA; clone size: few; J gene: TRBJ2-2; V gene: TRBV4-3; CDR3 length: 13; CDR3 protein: CASSQDRSGELFF; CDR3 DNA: TGCGCCAGCAGCCAAGATAGGAGCGGGGAGCTGTTTTTT
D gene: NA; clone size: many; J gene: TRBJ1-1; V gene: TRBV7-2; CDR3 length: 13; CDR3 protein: CASSGRVKTEAFF; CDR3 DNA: TGTGCCAGCAGCGGCCGGGTTAAAACTGAAGCTTTCTTT
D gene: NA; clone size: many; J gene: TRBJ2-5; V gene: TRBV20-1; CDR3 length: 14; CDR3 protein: CSARDQPQIGTQYF; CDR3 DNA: TGCAGTGCTAGAGATCAGCCCCAGATTGGGACCCAGTACTTC
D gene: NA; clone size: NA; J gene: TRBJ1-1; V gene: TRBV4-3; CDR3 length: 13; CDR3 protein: CASSPFRETEAFF; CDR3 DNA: TGCGCCAGCAGTCCCTTCCGAGAGACTGAAGCTTTCTTT
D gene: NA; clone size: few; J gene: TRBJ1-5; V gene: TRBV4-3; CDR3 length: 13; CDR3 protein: CASSQGFGQPQHF; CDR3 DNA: TGCGCCAGCAGCCAAGGATTCGGTCAGCCCCAGCATTTT
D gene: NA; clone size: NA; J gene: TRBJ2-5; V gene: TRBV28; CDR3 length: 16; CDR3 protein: CASTQMGGGRLETQYF; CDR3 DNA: TGTGCCAGCACCCAGATGGGTGGGGGCAGGTTGGAGACCCAGTACTTC
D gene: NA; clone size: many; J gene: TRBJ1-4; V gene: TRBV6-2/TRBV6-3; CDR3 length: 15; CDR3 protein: CASSYSTGLVEKLFF; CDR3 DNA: TGTGCCAGCAGTTACTCGACGGGGCTCGTGGAAAAACTGTTTTTT